Here is one T cell receptor (beta chain) with its context. Antigen unknown. CD4+ cells of the naive, central memory, regulatory and stem cell-like memory types were sorted via CD45RO/CCR7/CD25/CD127/CD95/CD27. These data belong to a study of beta chain features in type 1 diabetes. Findings and limits, study-wide: In comparison with healthy donors, patients had naive, central memory and Treg TCRB repertoires that appeared more similar. Shorter TCRB CDR3s, moderately but significantly so, were found in Type 1 diabetes patients in all four CD4+ subsets.

Isolated RNA was reverse transcribed in full, so expressed TCRB transcripts were sequenced. About 3.7 million reads per sample were averaged for naive, central memory and regulatory samples. Profiling relied on immunoSEQ multiplex PCR, and the TCRdb table lists in-frame clones only, not all of them. The data contain around 330,000 clones, more than 9.5% of them singletons. Sequencing input: naive CD4+ T cells from blood. The receptor comes from a woman aged 25 to 39 in good health.

This CDR3 reads CASSPPSGRTTNEQFF. Written as DNA, the CDR3 is TGTGCCAGCTCACCACCTAGCGGGAGAACCACCAATGAGCAGTTCTTC. This sequence joins TRBV18 and TRBJ2-1; 9 positions agree with TRBD2. J was trimmed by 6 bases and V by 0 bases; bases with no gene match: 6. Germline V gene data show CDR1 as KGHSH and CDR2 as LQKENI. This CDR3 spans 16 amino acids.